This record concerns one TCR beta chain sequence. Its antigen is unidentified. cDNA libraries for TCR beta contained unique molecular identifiers. T cells, roughly 0.9 to 11 million of them, yielded approximately 530,000 cDNA molecules. TCRdb used MiXCR to reprocess the PCR reads, holding one entry per CDR3 protein. The repertoire includes about 810,000 distinct CDR3 sequences, about 50% of them detected once, and 4.6% sits in the top ten. These data come from a study of post-analysis software for immune sequencing data. Study results and caveats: Among multiple sclerosis patients, normalized Chao1 diversity was significantly below that of controls. Controls showed lower frequencies than patients for a few TRBV segments, and TRBV5-6, TRBV5-1 and TRBV20-1 were among these.

Looked up from germline, CDR1 is MNHEY and CDR2 is SVGAGI. The CDR3 is made up of 15 amino acids. V is TRBV6-5 and J is TRBJ2-5; D not resolved. The J call is in doubt because the DNA end fits TRBJ2-7 better. Input material: blood. The clonotype originates from a girl aged 5-17 years with multiple sclerosis. The CDR3 is CASSYSSVSPHEQYF. CDR3 sequence (DNA): TGTGCCAGCAGTTACTCCAGCGTATCTCCCCACGAGCAGTACTTC.